Reported below is one TCR beta chain. Its antigen is unknown. CDR1 is LGHDT, CDR2 YNNKEL, per germline (reference sequence). This CDR3 has 15 amino acids. V was clipped by 3 bases and J by 9 bases; unmatched bases: 8. This entry is derived from a study of breast tumors, draining lymph nodes, adjacent tissues. Study-wide findings and caveats: Tumor TCR diversity was below lymph nodes but above nontumor tissue. Luminal-like breast cancer showed significantly greater tumor-nontumor repertoire similarity than basal-like breast cancer did.

Axillary draining lymph nodes of breast cancer patients supplied the node samples. A single record per CDR3 protein comes from TCRdb applying MiXCR to the multiplex PCR reads. Of about 130,000 distinct CDR3 sequences listed, around 20% are singletons. This receptor was taken from a female donor with breast cancer. Some clones in this sample may be carry-over from other donors' samples. Sequencing was carried out using axillary lymph node tissue. The chain uses TRBV3-1 and TRBJ2-1; 10 positions agree with TRBD1. CDR3 coding DNA: TGTGCCAGCAGCCACGGGACAGGGGTGGGGAGTGAGCAGTTCTTC. Translating it yields CASSHGTGVGSEQFF.